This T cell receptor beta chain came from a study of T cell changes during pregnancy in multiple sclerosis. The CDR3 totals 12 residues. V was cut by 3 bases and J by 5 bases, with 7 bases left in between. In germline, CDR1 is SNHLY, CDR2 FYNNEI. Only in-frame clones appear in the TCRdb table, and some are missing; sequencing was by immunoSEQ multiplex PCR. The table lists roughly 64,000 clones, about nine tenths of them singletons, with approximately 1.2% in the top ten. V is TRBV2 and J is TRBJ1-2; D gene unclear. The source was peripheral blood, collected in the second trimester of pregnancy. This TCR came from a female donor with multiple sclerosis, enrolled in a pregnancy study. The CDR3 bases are TGTGCCAGCAGTGACAGAGGTTATGGCTACACCTTC. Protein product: CASSDRGYGYTF.